Listed here are 31 T cell receptor beta chains from one sample, sequenced in a study of T cell clones after liver transplantation. Generated by immunoSEQ multiplex PCR, the TCRdb table keeps only in-frame clones and is missing some. This sample has roughly 51,000 clones, with approximately 71% found just once. The starting material was CD4+ T cells from blood, obtained 52 to 60 months after liver transplant. The receptors derive from a human patient who received a liver transplant. Some T cells may be provided by the graft donor.

This chain links TRBV6-5 with TRBJ1-4; D not resolved. CDR3 length: 11 amino acids. V gave up 5 bases and J gave up 4 bases, with 2 bases separating them. Germline V gene data show CDR1 as MNHEY and CDR2 as SVGAGI. The CDR3 nucleotides are TGTGCCAGCAGTAATAATGAAAAACTGTTTTTT. Translation: CASSNNEKLFF.

The chain carries TRBV6-5 and TRBJ1-1; D not resolved. Germline assignment: CDR1 MNHEY and CDR2 SVGAGI. The length of the CDR3 is 14 residues. Trimming removed 6 bases from V and 1 base from J, with 12 bases in between. The CDR3 spells CASRVGARNTEAFF. In nucleotides, the CDR3 is TGTGCCAGCAGAGTGGGAGCCCGGAACACTGAAGCTTTCTTT.

The chain links TRBV25-1 to TRBJ2-3; TRBD1 agrees at 7 bases. The CDR3 has 17 amino acids. J gave up 2 bases and V 4 bases, and 12 bases lay outside the gene matches. CDR1 and CDR2 (germline): MGHDK, SYGVNS. CDR3 loop: CASSGSRDSSLTDTQYF. The CDR3 bases are TGTGCCAGCAGTGGAAGCCGGGACAGCAGTCTCACAGATACGCAGTATTTT.

The table lists this clone with a few counts. The chain couples TRBV10-1 to TRBJ2-7; 7 bases match TRBD2. The length of the CDR3 is 17 residues. The V gene's germline CDR1 is WNHNN and CDR2 SYGVQD (reference sequence). J gave up 1 base and V 10 bases, and 19 bases lay outside the gene matches. DNA of the CDR3: TGCGCCATCTCCGGGAGGAGGGCTAGCGGACTGTCCTACGAGCAGTACTTC. Residues: CAISGRRASGLSYEQYF.

The count of this clone is one. This chain uses TRBV9 with TRBJ2-4; D remains ambiguous. The CDR3 is 13 residues long. V was trimmed by 0 bases and J by 7 bases, leaving 8 bases between them. Germline CDR1 reads SGDLS; CDR2 reads YYNGEE. CDR3 region: CASSVGFRNIQYF. The CDR3 nucleotides are TGTGCCAGCAGCGTAGGTTTTAGGAACATTCAGTACTTC. The complete variable domain, with remaining parts taken from reference TRBV9 and TRBJ2-4, reads DSGVTQTPKHLITATGQRVTLRCSPRSGDLSVYWYQQSLDQGLQFLIQYYNGEERAKGNILERFSAQQFPDLHSELNLSSLELGDSALYFCASSVGFRNIQYFGAGTRLSVL.

This clone was seen once. This chain connects TRBV10-1 to TRBJ2-7, with D perhaps TRBD1 (5 bases). The CDR3 loop spans 14 amino acids. CDR1 is WNHNN, CDR2 SYGVQD, per germline (reference sequence). V was cut by 4 bases and J by 2 bases, with 12 bases left in between. CDR3 nucleotide sequence: TGCGCCAGCAGTGCTATGGGGCGTACCTACGAGCAGTACTTC. Its protein product is CASSAMGRTYEQYF.

This clone showed up just once. The chain is built from TRBV7-6 and TRBJ2-6; D may be TRBD1 or TRBD2 (5 bases each). CDR3 length: 15 amino acids. Germline CDR1 and CDR2: SGHVS and FNYEAQ. V dropped 1 base and J dropped 2 bases, with 6 bases sitting between them. CDR3 protein: CASSLGGTGANVLTF. CDR3 bases: TGTGCCAGCAGCTTAGGGGGGACTGGGGCCAACGTCCTGACTTTC.

The chain carries TRBV7-9 and TRBJ1-1; D may be TRBD1 (5 bases). The CDR3 runs 19 residues. Germline V gene lookup returns CDR1 SEHNR and CDR2 FQNEAQ (reference sequence). Trimming pared 1 base from V and 6 bases from J, leaving 27 bases between. CDR3 amino acids: CASSLERGGRNHVLSEAFF. The CDR3 nucleotides read TGTGCCAGCAGCTTAGAGAGGGGAGGCAGGAACCATGTCTTGTCTGAAGCTTTCTTT.

The CDR3: CAWSVWGISHEQYF. CDR3 DNA: TGTGCCTGGAGTGTATGGGGCATCTCGCACGAGCAGTACTTC. The chain joins TRBV30 to TRBJ2-7, with D possibly being TRBD1 (5 bases). The CDR3 covers 14 residues. V lost 0 bases, J lost 5 bases, and 14 bases lay in between. Per the germline V gene, CDR1 is GTSNPN and CDR2 is SVGIG (reference sequence).

The gene calls are TRBV6-1 and TRBJ1-1; D is unresolved. The CDR3 loop spans 13 amino acids. The V gene's germline CDR1 is MNHNS and CDR2 SASEGT. V lost 2 bases and J lost 0, with 4 bases in between. CDR3 coding DNA: TGTGCCAGCAGTGAACTTGTGAACACTGAAGCTTTCTTT. Protein sequence: CASSELVNTEAFF.

This sequence joins TRBV19 and TRBJ2-2, with 10 bases that match TRBD1. V shed 4 bases, J shed 5 bases, and the junction held 7 bases outside the gene matches. The CDR3 has 16 residues. Germline lookup yields CDR1 LNHDA and CDR2 SQIVND (reference sequence). The CDR3 coding sequence is TGTGCCAGTAGTAAGTCCGGGACAGGGGCTACCGGGGAGCTGTTTTTT. Translating it yields CASSKSGTGATGELFF.

The table lists this clone with a few counts. V is TRBV7-6 and J is TRBJ2-6; perhaps TRBD2 as D (6 bases). CDR1 and CDR2 from the germline V gene are SGHVS and FNYEAQ. This CDR3 is built from 16 residues. The V gene lost 2 bases and the J gene lost 1 base, with 9 bases spanning the gap. The CDR3 reads CASSLFGGSGANVLTF. DNA of the CDR3: TGTGCCAGCAGCTTATTTGGGGGGTCTGGGGCCAACGTCCTGACTTTC.

This rearrangement joins TRBV7-3 to TRBJ1-6; 9 nucleotides line up with TRBD1. V shed 2 bases, J shed 7 bases, and the junction held 3 bases outside the gene matches. There are 15 residues in the CDR3. CDR1 SGHTA and CDR2 FQGTGA come from the germline V gene. CDR3 bases: TGTGCCAGCAGCTTAGACGGGACAGGGAATTCACCCCTCCACTTT. Translated: CASSLDGTGNSPLHF.

This chain joins TRBV28 and TRBJ1-1; 9 positions match TRBD1. The CDR3 runs 14 residues. Per the germline V gene, CDR1 is MDHEN and CDR2 is SYDVKM. The V segment lost 4 bases and the J segment 6 bases; nucleotides outside the gene matches: 6. The chain's CDR3 is CASSSGTGKAEAFF. The CDR3 DNA follows: TGTGCCAGCAGTTCGGGGACAGGGAAGGCTGAAGCTTTCTTT.

The chain has TRBV2 and TRBJ1-3; D ambiguous. The ends were cut back, 2 bases at V and 7 bases at J, with 18 bases in the middle. This CDR3 spans 16 amino acids. Germline CDR1 reads SNHLY; CDR2 reads FYNNEI. CDR3 nucleotide sequence: TGTGCCAGCAGTGAAAGGTCTGGGCAGAGTAATAACACCATATATTTT. This codes for CASSERSGQSNNTIYF.

This clone was found a few times. The chain couples TRBV15 to TRBJ1-2; D is possibly TRBD1 (5 bases). Per germline, CDR1 LNHNV and CDR2 YYDKDF (reference sequence). This CDR3 has 15 amino acids. V shed 3 bases and J shed 4 bases, with 15 bases lying between them. The CDR3 DNA reads TGTGCCACCAGCAGGACCTCCGGGGGAGGCTATGGCTACACCTTC. Translating it yields CATSRTSGGGYGYTF.

This chain links TRBV5-1 with TRBJ1-2, with D tentatively TRBD1 (5 bases). V was pared by 4 bases and J by 7 bases, with 17 bases between. The CDR3 is 14 residues long. The germline V gene encodes CDR1 SGHRS and CDR2 YFSETQ. CDR3 nucleotide sequence: TGCGCCAGCAGCCTGATCGAGCTCCAGGGTGGCTACACCTTC. Encoded protein: CASSLIELQGGYTF.

V and J are TRBV29-1 and TRBJ1-1; D gene uncertain. The V end lost 2 bases, the J end lost 11 bases, and 12 bases lay between the germline ends. The CDR3 is 11 residues long. CDR1 and CDR2 (germline): SQVTM, ANQGSEA. The CDR3, as DNA: TGCAGCGTTGAATTGGGGTGGCGGGCTTTCTTT. Protein product: CSVELGWRAFF.

The gene calls are TRBV2 and TRBJ1-6; tentatively, D is TRBD1 (5 bases). The CDR3 is 16 residues long. In germline, CDR1 is SNHLY, CDR2 FYNNEI. With 5 bases removed from V and 7 bases from J, the gap between germline ends came to 18 bases. CDR3 sequence: CASSREGSAQNSPLHF. CDR3 sequence (DNA): TGTGCCAGCAGTCGGGAGGGGTCCGCCCAGAATTCACCCCTCCACTTT.

The gene calls are TRBV9 and TRBJ2-1; the D is unclear. Per the germline V gene, CDR1 is SGDLS and CDR2 is YYNGEE. The V end lost 3 bases, the J end lost 8 bases, and 9 bases lay between the germline ends. The CDR3 has 12 residues. CDR3 nucleotides: TGTGCCAGCAGCGGGGGTGGCTATGAGCAGTTCTTC. Translation gives CASSGGGYEQFF.

This clone came up a few times. The chain recombines TRBV7-8 with TRBJ2-5; 10 nucleotides line up with TRBD1. The germline CDR1 and CDR2 sequences are SGHVS and FQNEAQ. This CDR3 has 14 amino acids. The J segment lost 5 bases and the V segment lost 4 bases, leaving 4 bases of the junction unmatched. The CDR3 region is CASSSDRGRETQYF. For the CDR3, the DNA is TGTGCCAGCAGCTCTGACAGGGGGCGGGAGACCCAGTACTTC. Drawing the rest from reference TRBV7-8 and TRBJ2-5, the complete variable domain is GAGVSQSPRYKVAKRGQDVALRCDPISGHVSLFWYQQALGQGPEFLTYFQNEAQLDKSGLPSDRFFAERPEGSVSTLKIQRTQQEDSAVYLCASSSDRGRETQYFGPGTRLLVL.

The chain employs TRBV6-5 and TRBJ2-4; weak D call: TRBD1 (5 bases). Germline lookup yields CDR1 MNHEY and CDR2 SVGAGI. This CDR3 contains 15 residues. The V gene lost 9 bases and the J gene lost 7 bases, with 22 bases spanning the gap. The CDR3 nucleotides read TGTGCCAGTCTCCCCTCCGACAGCCTTAAGAACATTCAGTACTTC. Residues: CASLPSDSLKNIQYF.

This clone occurred a few times. The rearrangement links TRBV27 to TRBJ2-2, with a tentative D call TRBD2 (6 bases). The germline V and J ends were trimmed by 2 bases and 7 bases, with 11 bases remaining between them. The CDR3 runs to 14 residues. The germline CDR1 and CDR2 sequences are MNHEY and SMNVEV (reference sequence). The CDR3 protein is CASSLGGYNGELFF. The CDR3 DNA follows: TGTGCCAGCAGTTTAGGAGGGTATAACGGGGAGCTGTTTTTT.

The rearrangement joins TRBV10-3 to TRBJ1-2; TRBD1 matches 7 bases. With V trimmed by 6 bases and J by 1 base, 5 bases remained unmatched. This CDR3 is built from 14 residues. Germline assignment: CDR1 ENHRY and CDR2 SYGVKD. The CDR3 nucleotides are TGTGCCATCAGGAGGGACAGTAATAACTATGGCTACACCTTC. Encoded protein: CAIRRDSNNYGYTF.

The CDR3: CASSLGLVNTEAFF. CDR3 bases: TGTGCCAGCAGCTTGGGGCTGGTGAACACTGAAGCTTTCTTT. V is TRBV5-6 and J is TRBJ1-1; D is ambiguous. V lost 0 bases to trimming and J lost 0 bases, with 6 bases between them. Germline V CDR1 and CDR2: SGHDT, YYEEEE. The CDR3 loop spans 14 amino acids.

The chain joins TRBV6-1 to TRBJ2-7; D perhaps matches TRBD1 (5 bases). The CDR3 sequence is 12 residues long. V gave up 7 bases and J gave up 3 bases, with 10 bases separating them. Per the germline V gene, CDR1 is MNHNS and CDR2 is SASEGT. CDR3: CASTQGFYEQYF. DNA for the CDR3: TGTGCCAGCACTCAGGGATTCTACGAGCAGTACTTC.

This chain links TRBV9 with TRBJ2-2; D may correspond to TRBD1 or TRBD2 (6 bases each). The CDR3 has 15 amino acids. V was pared by 3 bases and J by 5 bases, with 14 bases between. The germline gives CDR1 SGDLS, CDR2 YYNGEE. CDR3 in amino acids: CASSAHQGRTGELFF. The CDR3, as DNA: TGTGCCAGCAGCGCTCACCAGGGGAGGACCGGGGAGCTGTTTTTT.

The rearrangement uses TRBV5-1 and TRBJ2-5; no reliable D call. From germline, CDR1 is SGHRS and CDR2 YFSETQ. This CDR3 comprises 13 residues. Trimming shortened V by 1 base and J by 7 bases, and 11 bases separated the two germline ends. The CDR3 sequence is CASSLSPGGTQYF. As DNA, the CDR3 is TGCGCCAGCAGCTTGAGTCCGGGTGGGACCCAGTACTTC. Drawing the rest from reference TRBV5-1 and TRBJ2-5, the complete variable domain is KAGVTQTPRYLIKTRGQQVTLSCSPISGHRSVSWYQQTPGQGLQFLFEYFSETQRNKGNFPGRFSGRQFSNSRSEMNVSTLELGDSALYLCASSLSPGGTQYFGPGTRLLVL.

This rearrangement joins TRBV7-9 to TRBJ1-1; no firm D call. The CDR3 is 13 residues long. Per germline, CDR1 SEHNR and CDR2 FQNEAQ (reference sequence). Between the trimmed V and J ends, which lost 4 bases and 0 bases, there was a span of 6 bases. CDR3 coding DNA: TGTGCCAGCAGCTCGACACTGAACACTGAAGCTTTCTTT. Its translation is CASSSTLNTEAFF.

This chain links TRBV5-1 with TRBJ2-2, with no clear D. The CDR3 loop spans 13 amino acids. Germline CDR1 SGHRS, CDR2 YFSETQ. V was cut by 4 bases and J by 9 bases, with 13 bases left in between. As DNA, the CDR3 is TGCGCCAGCAGCGGAGTTAACTCCAGGGAGCTGTTTTTT. Its translation is CASSGVNSRELFF.

The table lists this clone with a few counts. The chain recombines TRBV19 with TRBJ1-2; D remains ambiguous. The CDR3 runs 12 residues. Trimming shortened V by 7 bases and J by 0 bases, and 6 bases separated the two germline ends. CDR1 is LNHDA, CDR2 SQIVND, per germline (reference sequence). The CDR3 sequence: CASNDPNYGYTF. In DNA form, the CDR3 reads TGTGCCAGTAACGACCCTAACTATGGCTACACCTTC.